The 2 T cell receptor beta chains given below trace back to one sample, sequenced in a study of shared clonotypes between healthy human individuals. Libraries were prepared by immunoSEQ multiplex PCR; TCRdb keeps only in-frame clonotypes and omits some of them. This table holds about 2.3 million clones, 85% to 95% found once. The specimen sequenced was naive CD4+ T cells from PBMCs. Subset given: CD45RA+ positively selected. The receptors originated from a young man in good health. Some clones in this sample may be carry-over from other donors' samples.

The genes are TRBV27 and TRBJ2-7; 11 nucleotides match TRBD2. CDR3 size: 15 residues. Germline loops: CDR1 MNHEY, CDR2 SMNVEV (reference sequence). V lost 6 bases to trimming and J lost 2 bases; unmatched junction nucleotides: 6. The CDR3 sequence is CASRFGTSGTYEQYF. CDR3 sequence (DNA): TGTGCCAGCAGATTCGGGACTAGCGGAACCTACGAGCAGTACTTC.

In this sample, this clone turned up a few times. CDR3 sequence (DNA): TGTGCCAGCAGCTCCGTCAATGAAGCTTTCTTT. Amino acids: CASSSVNEAFF. This chain connects TRBV7-9 to TRBJ1-1, with D unresolved. Germline CDR1 SEHNR, CDR2 FQNEAQ (reference sequence). The V end was cut by 4 bases, the J end by 7 bases, with 7 bases between. CDR3 length: 11 amino acids.